The rows below give T cell receptor beta chains drawn from one sample of a study of Tregs in tolerant kidney transplant recipients. This table comes from immunoSEQ multiplex PCR, and its TCRdb copy is limited to in-frame clones, with some not included. The table lists 55,000 to 70,000 clones, approximately 85% of them singletons. This material consisted of Tregs from blood, taken before the transplant. The receptors were gathered from a human donor who received a combined kidney and bone marrow transplant. CDR3s include the opening cysteine and the closing phenylalanine or tryptophan. D genes are given only for firm matches. Part of the rows lack a size; the others show once, few, many or a class for expanded clones.

NA	NA	TRBV7-2	TRBJ2-7	TGTGCCAGCAGCTTCGCGGTCTCCTACGAGCAGTACTTC	CASSFAVSYEQYF
TRBD1	NA	TRBV29-1	TRBJ1-5	TGCAGCGCCAAGACAGGGGGAAGCGATCAGCCCCAGCATTTT	CSAKTGGSDQPQHF
NA	NA	TRBV9	TRBJ2-5	TGTGCCAGCAGCGTAGAAATAGGGGAGACCCAGTACTTC	CASSVEIGETQYF
TRBD1	NA	TRBV6-1	TRBJ1-5	TGTGCCAGCAGTGCCACCACAGGGGGCGGACAGCCCCAGCATTTT	CASSATTGGGQPQHF
NA	NA	TRBV14	TRBJ2-3	TGTGCCAGCAGCCAAGTGGGAACACCGTTCGGTACGCAGTATTTT	CASSQVGTPFGTQYF
NA	once	TRBV7-2	TRBJ2-3	TGTGCCAGCAGCTCCGGGGACACGTTCTTCACAGATACGCAGTATTTT	CASSSGDTFFTDTQYF
NA	NA	TRBV5-4	TRBJ2-1	TGTGCCAGCAGCTCGCGGGCCCCGGTGGGAGATGAGCAGTTCTTC	CASSSRAPVGDEQFF
TRBD2	NA	TRBV5-1	TRBJ2-7	TGCGCCAGCAGCTTAGGGCGGGAGTACAACGAGCAGTACTTC	CASSLGREYNEQYF
TRBD2	NA	TRBV10-3	TRBJ2-1	TGTGCCATCAGTGCCGGGACTAGCGGGGCTTACAATGAGCAGTTCTTC	CAISAGTSGAYNEQFF
NA	NA	TRBV4-2	TRBJ2-1	TGTGCCAGCAGCCAAGATGGGGCTAGCGCCTACAATGAGCAGTTCTTC	CASSQDGASAYNEQFF
NA	NA	TRBV6-4	TRBJ2-5	TGTGCCAGCAGTCCGCGATCGGGCGGGGAGACCCAGTACTTC	CASSPRSGGETQYF
TRBD2	NA	TRBV4-2	TRBJ2-7	TGTGCCAGCAGCCTCTTTCCTCTAGCGGGGGCATTTTTCGGCAAGACCTACGAGCAGTACTTC	CASSLFPLAGAFFGKTYEQYF
TRBD1	NA	TRBV19	TRBJ1-5	TGTGCCAGTAGAAGGGACGGGACAGGGCCCCAGCATTTT	CASRRDGTGPQHF
TRBD2	NA	TRBV7-9	TRBJ2-3	TGTGCCAGCAGCGGAGGACTAGCACGCACAGATACGCAGTATTTT	CASSGGLARTDTQYF
TRBD1	NA	TRBV2	TRBJ1-2	TGTGCCAGCATCCCGGGACAGGGACACTATGGCTACACCTTC	CASIPGQGHYGYTF
NA	once	TRBV23-1	TRBJ2-7	TGCGCCAGCAGTCAAAATCGGCACGGGTGGTACGAGCAGTACTTC	CASSQNRHGWYEQYF
NA	NA	TRBV4-1	TRBJ2-6	TGCGCCAGCAGCCCCTCCCGCTCTGGGGCCAACGTCCTGACTTTC	CASSPSRSGANVLTF
NA	NA	TRBV5-1	TRBJ2-3	TGCGCCAGCCTGGAGGGGGGTCTGGTGGGCACAGATACGCAGTATTTT	CASLEGGLVGTDTQYF
NA	NA	TRBV5-6	TRBJ2-7	TGTGCCAGCAGCTTATCGGCGTACGTGGGGAAGTACTTC	CASSLSAYVGKYF
NA	NA	TRBV5-4	TRBJ1-1	TGTGCCAGCAGTACCCCTTACAGGGAGGTGAACACTGAAGCTTTCTTT	CASSTPYREVNTEAFF
NA	NA	TRBV7-8	TRBJ2-3	TGTGCCAGCAGCTTAAACCCCGGACACGGGGCGGGGGATACGCAGTATTTT	CASSLNPGHGAGDTQYF
NA	NA	TRBV6-1	TRBJ2-5	TGTGCCAGCAGTGGGACAGGCCCGGGGGGTCTGGAGACCCAGTACTTC	CASSGTGPGGLETQYF
TRBD1	NA	TRBV19	TRBJ1-1	TGTGCCAGTACACCGGGGCGGACAGGGGTTACTGAAGCTTTCTTT	CASTPGRTGVTEAFF
NA	NA	TRBV4-2	TRBJ2-2	TGTGCCAGCAGCCAAGATTTGGTACAGCCTAACACCGGGGAGCTGTTTTTT	CASSQDLVQPNTGELFF
TRBD1	NA	TRBV7-2	TRBJ2-7	TGTGCCAGCAGCTTATCGGGGACAGACAACTACGAGCAGTACTTC	CASSLSGTDNYEQYF
NA	NA	TRBV10-2	TRBJ1-4	TGCGCCAGCAGTGAGACTATGACATCTCTACCCGAAAAACTGTTTTTT	CASSETMTSLPEKLFF
NA	NA	TRBV14	TRBJ2-7	TGTGCCAGCAGCCAAGACCCGTGGAGGGGGTCCTCCTACGAGCAGTACTTC	CASSQDPWRGSSYEQYF
NA	once	TRBV30	TRBJ2-2	TGTGCCTGGAGCGATGCGGGTGGGTGGGAGCTGTTTTTT	CAWSDAGGWELFF
TRBD1	NA	TRBV10-3	TRBJ1-1	TGTGCCATCAGGGGGACAGCCGCGAACACTGAAGCTTTCTTT	CAIRGTAANTEAFF
NA	NA	TRBV7-6	TRBJ2-2	TGTGCCAGCAGCTTGGCCGGGGAGCTGTTTTTT	CASSLAGELFF
TRBD2	NA	TRBV19	TRBJ2-1	TGTGCCAGTAGTATGGCGGGAGGGGTTTACAATGAGCAGTTCTTC	CASSMAGGVYNEQFF
NA	once	TRBV11-2	TRBJ2-3	TGTGCCAGCAGCTTAGCTGACGCAAATACGCAGTATTTT	CASSLADANTQYF
NA	NA	TRBV6-5	TRBJ1-1	TGTGCCAGCAGTTATTCGATTCCGGGTATTGAAGCTTTCTTT	CASSYSIPGIEAFF
NA	NA	TRBV6-5	TRBJ2-1	TGTGCCAGCAGTTACGGAGACGTCGAGCAGTTCTTC	CASSYGDVEQFF
NA	NA	TRBV5-1	TRBJ2-3	TGCGCCAGCAGCTTGGGGGGGACCACAAATACGCAGTATTTT	CASSLGGTTNTQYF
NA	once	TRBV28	TRBJ2-7	TGTGCCCGCAGGCGAGGGGGGAGCTCCTACGAGCAGTACTTC	CARRRGGSSYEQYF
NA	once	TRBV5-1	TRBJ2-1	TGCGCCAGCAGCACCGGGACGATTTTCCGGGAGCAGTTCTTC	CASSTGTIFREQFF
TRBD1	NA	TRBV5-1	TRBJ2-7	TGCGCCAGCAGCCTCACAGGGGCCGCCTACGAGCAGTACTTC	CASSLTGAAYEQYF
TRBD2	NA	TRBV5-1	TRBJ2-1	TGCGCCAGCAGCTTGGGGGGCGGGAGCAATGAGCAGTTCTTC	CASSLGGGSNEQFF
NA	NA	TRBV4-3	TRBJ2-1	TGCGCCAGCAGCCAAGACACTAGCTCGCGGTTCTTC	CASSQDTSSRFF
NA	NA	TRBV10-1	TRBJ2-4	TGCGCCAGCAGTGGGAGCAGGGAACGGAACATTCAGTACTTC	CASSGSRERNIQYF
NA	NA	TRBV7-2	TRBJ2-3	TGTGCCAGCAGCTTAGGGATGACCACAGATACGCAGTATTTT	CASSLGMTTDTQYF
TRBD1	NA	TRBV5-1	TRBJ1-2	TGCGCCAGCAGCTTGGGGGACAGGGCCCTAGGAGATGGCTACACCTTC	CASSLGDRALGDGYTF
NA	NA	TRBV2	TRBJ2-5	TGTGCCAGTGCCGGGGTACGGCCCGAAGAGACCCAGTACTTC	CASAGVRPEETQYF
TRBD1	few	TRBV10-3	TRBJ2-7	TGTGCCATCAGTGAGCCCGACAGGGGCTCCTACGAGCAGTACTTC	CAISEPDRGSYEQYF
NA	NA	TRBV20-1	TRBJ1-2	TGCAGTGCATTTCACTATGGCTACACCTTC	CSAFHYGYTF
TRBD1	NA	TRBV18	TRBJ1-2	TGTGCCAGCTCACCACGGGCAGGGCTGACAGGGGGAAACTATGGCTACACCTTC	CASSPRAGLTGGNYGYTF
TRBD2	NA	TRBV23-1	TRBJ2-5	TGCGCCAAGTACCACACCTGTTGCGTCCGAGGGCGGGAGACCCGGTACTTC	CAKYHTCCVRGRETRYF
TRBD1	NA	TRBV6-1	TRBJ1-4	TGTGCCAGCAGTGAAGGTAGAAAGGGGGCCGGAATTCTCTTT	CASSEGRKGAGILF
NA	NA	TRBV2	TRBJ2-5	TGTGCCAGCAGTGAAGTCCTAGCGACCAAGGGGGAGACCCAGTACTTC	CASSEVLATKGETQYF
NA	few	TRBV5-4	TRBJ1-6	TGTGCCAGCAGCTTGGAGGGGCGCTCGGGGAATTCACCCCTCCACTTT	CASSLEGRSGNSPLHF